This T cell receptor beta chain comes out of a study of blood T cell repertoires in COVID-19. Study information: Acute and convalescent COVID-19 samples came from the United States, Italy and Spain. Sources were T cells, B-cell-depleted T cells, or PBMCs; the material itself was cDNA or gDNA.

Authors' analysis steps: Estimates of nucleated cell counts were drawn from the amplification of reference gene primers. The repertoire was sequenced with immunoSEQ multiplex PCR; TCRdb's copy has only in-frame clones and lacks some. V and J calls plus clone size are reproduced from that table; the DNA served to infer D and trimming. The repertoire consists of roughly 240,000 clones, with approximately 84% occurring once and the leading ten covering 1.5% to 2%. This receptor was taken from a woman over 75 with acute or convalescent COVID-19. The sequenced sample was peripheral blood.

The CDR3 bases are TGTGCCAGCAGCCAGTCGCGGGGTGTCAAAGAAGAGACCCAGTACTTC. It translates to CASSQSRGVKEETQYF. The J gene is TRBJ2-5, the V gene TRBV3-1 (or the pseudogene TRBV3-2); TRBD2 might be the D (6 bases). This CDR3 contains 16 residues. The germline gives CDR1 LGHDT, CDR2 YNNKEL (reference sequence). V dropped 3 bases and J dropped 3 bases, with 17 bases sitting between them.